This is a list of T cell receptor beta chains from one sample in a study of siplizumab effects on memory and regulatory T cells. Measured with immunoSEQ multiplex PCR; TCRdb has only the in-frame clones, and not every one. Here the sample spans some 100,000 clones, 75% to 95% being singletons. The sequenced sample consisted of CD4+ T cells sorted from blood. Receptors originate from a human donor in good health. The CDR3 runs from the conserved cysteine through the conserved F or W. Each record gives: clone size, V gene, J gene, D gene, CDR3 protein, CDR3 DNA. D genes are given only for firm matches. Some rows mark clone size as missing; the rest say once, few, many or name a class of expanded clone.

abundance: .; v_gene: TRBV7-9; j_gene: TRBJ1-5; d_gene: .; CDR3aa: CASSPRTNQPQHF; CDR3nt: TGTGCCAGCAGCCCCCGGACAAATCAGCCCCAGCATTTT
abundance: .; v_gene: TRBV5-4; j_gene: TRBJ2-7; d_gene: TRBD1; CDR3aa: CASSTTGGYEQYF; CDR3nt: TGTGCCAGCAGCACAACAGGGGGCTACGAGCAGTACTTC
abundance: once; v_gene: TRBV6-5; j_gene: TRBJ2-2; d_gene: .; CDR3aa: CASQYRNGELFF; CDR3nt: TGTGCCAGCCAATATAGGAACGGGGAGCTGTTTTTT
abundance: .; v_gene: TRBV18; j_gene: TRBJ2-7; d_gene: .; CDR3aa: CASSAGLSEQYF; CDR3nt: TGTGCCAGCTCAGCCGGTCTTAGCGAGCAGTACTTC
abundance: .; v_gene: TRBV7-2; j_gene: TRBJ2-7; d_gene: TRBD1; CDR3aa: CASSSRDRGRTHEQYF; CDR3nt: TGTGCCAGCAGCTCCCGGGACAGGGGACGGACCCACGAGCAGTACTTC
abundance: .; v_gene: TRBV6-6; j_gene: TRBJ2-7; d_gene: TRBD1; CDR3aa: CASTPSQGAYEQYF; CDR3nt: TGTGCCAGCACTCCGAGCCAGGGGGCGTACGAGCAGTACTTC
abundance: .; v_gene: TRBV19; j_gene: TRBJ2-3; d_gene: .; CDR3aa: CASSIKNPTDTQYF; CDR3nt: TGTGCCAGTAGTATAAAAAACCCCACAGATACGCAGTATTTT
abundance: .; v_gene: TRBV7-3; j_gene: TRBJ1-1; d_gene: .; CDR3aa: CASSLKSGVTEAFF; CDR3nt: TGTGCCAGCAGCTTAAAGTCAGGGGTCACTGAAGCTTTCTTT
abundance: .; v_gene: TRBV4-2; j_gene: TRBJ1-3; d_gene: .; CDR3aa: CASSPPVSGNTIYF; CDR3nt: TGTGCCAGCAGCCCACCGGTCTCTGGAAACACCATATATTTT
abundance: .; v_gene: TRBV13; j_gene: TRBJ2-7; d_gene: .; CDR3aa: CASAGENYEQYF; CDR3nt: TGTGCCAGCGCCGGTGAGAACTACGAGCAGTACTTC